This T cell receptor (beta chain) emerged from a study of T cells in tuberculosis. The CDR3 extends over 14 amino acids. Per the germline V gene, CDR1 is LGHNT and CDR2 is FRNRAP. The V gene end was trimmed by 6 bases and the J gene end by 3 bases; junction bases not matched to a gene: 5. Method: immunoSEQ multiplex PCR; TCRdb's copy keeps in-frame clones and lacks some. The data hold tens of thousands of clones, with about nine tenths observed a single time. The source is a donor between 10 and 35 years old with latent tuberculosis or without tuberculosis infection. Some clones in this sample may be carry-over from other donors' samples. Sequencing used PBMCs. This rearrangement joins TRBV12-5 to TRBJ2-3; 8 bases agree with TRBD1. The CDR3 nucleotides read TGTGCTAGTGGCTGGGGACAGGCGACAGATACGCAGTATTTT. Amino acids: CASGWGQATDTQYF.